The sequence of this T cell receptor beta chain was determined in a study of vaccination and CD4 T cells after COVID-19. Study-level information: Post-vaccination specimens were collected at a median of approximately 66 days following dose two (range 14 to 241).

The CDR3 has 15 amino acids. From germline, CDR1 is DFQATT and CDR2 SNEGSKA (reference sequence). The V gene lost 3 bases and the J gene lost 4 bases, with 18 bases spanning the gap. Cultured CD4+ T-cell DNA underwent Oncomine TCR Beta short-read sequencing. TCRdb independently ran MiXCR on the PCR reads; one entry per CDR3 protein. Here the sample spans approximately 12,000 distinct CDR3 sequences, 75% being singletons. As to this clonotype: Its specificity is not known.

The treatment denotes: approximately nine-day PBMC culture with coronavirus spike peptide pools or control peptides (ViraFEST assay). Sequenced input: CD4+ T cells from blood, cultured in vitro. This TCR was recovered from a human donor who had recovered from COVID-19. This chain uses TRBV20-1 with TRBJ2-5; tentatively, D is TRBD2 (6 bases). CDR3 DNA: TGCAGTGCTAGGCTGTTGGGACTCCCACCAGAGACCCAGTACTTC. It encodes CSARLLGLPPETQYF.